The clone carrying this T cell receptor (beta chain) was picked up many times. The CDR3 regions of TCR beta were amplified from RNA transcripts. The HTBI primer set was used in a first-round RT-PCR of the TCR CDR3. MiXCR was run by TCRdb on the multiplex PCR reads, yielding one entry per CDR3 protein. The sample lists 410,000 or so distinct CDR3 sequences; about 15% were seen once. The data derive from a study of T cells in Graves' hyperthyroidism and ophthalmopathy. 9 to 10 ml fresh peripheral blood yielded the PBMCs. V was trimmed by 6 bases and J by 1 base, leaving 16 bases between them. There are 15 residues in the CDR3.

The sequencing sample was made of blood. This TCR derives from a man younger than 35 with Graves' ophthalmopathy. The J gene is TRBJ2-7, the V gene TRBV12-3 or TRBV12-4; D assignment may be TRBD1 or TRBD2 (6 bases each). The DNA of the CDR3 is TGTGCCAGCAGCCTCGACGGGGGCTCATCCTACGAGCAGTACTTC. Protein sequence: CASSLDGGSSYEQYF.